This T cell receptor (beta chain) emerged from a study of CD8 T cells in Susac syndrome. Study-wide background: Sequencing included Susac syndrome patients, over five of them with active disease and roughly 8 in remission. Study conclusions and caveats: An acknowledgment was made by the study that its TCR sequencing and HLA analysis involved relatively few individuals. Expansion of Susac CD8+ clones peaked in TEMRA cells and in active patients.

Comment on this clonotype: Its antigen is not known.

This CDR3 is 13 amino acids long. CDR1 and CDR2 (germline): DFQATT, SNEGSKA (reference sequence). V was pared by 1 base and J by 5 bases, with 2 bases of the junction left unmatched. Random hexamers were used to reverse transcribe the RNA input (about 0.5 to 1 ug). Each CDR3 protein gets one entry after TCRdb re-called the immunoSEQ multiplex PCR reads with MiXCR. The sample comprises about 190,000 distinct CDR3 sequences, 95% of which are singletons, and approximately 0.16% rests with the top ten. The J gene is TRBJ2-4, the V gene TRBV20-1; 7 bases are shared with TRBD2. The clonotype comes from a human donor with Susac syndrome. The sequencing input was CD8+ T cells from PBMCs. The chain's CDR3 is CSARGGSENIQYF. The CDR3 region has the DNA TGCAGTGCTAGAGGCGGGAGTGAAAACATTCAGTACTTC.